The clone carrying this T cell receptor (beta chain) has at least ten counts. This sample was included in a study of regulatory T cells in long-lasting Graves disease. The CDR3 sequence is 15 residues long. V lost 8 bases and J lost 5, with 22 bases in between. CDR1 is MDHEN, CDR2 SYDVKM, per germline. Noted time point: newly diagnosed GD, antithyroid drugs for less than 3 months. TCR sequences were obtained from RNA taken from PBMCs. Arm-PCR of CDR3 regions with iRepertoire HTBI primers generated TCR beta libraries. MiXCR, run by TCRdb on the multiplex PCR reads, gives a single entry per CDR3 protein. The table records 500,000 or so distinct CDR3 sequences, around 15% of them present only once. The same specimen was also included in a second study, on T cells in Graves' hyperthyroidism and ophthalmopathy.

The source is a middle-aged man with Graves disease. The chain uses TRBV28 and TRBJ2-7; D is perhaps TRBD2 (6 bases). The sequences come from peripheral blood mononuclear cells (PBMCs), collected at new diagnosis, from a patient treated with antithyroid drugs. CDR3 DNA sequence: TGTGCCAGCTACGAAGGAGGGGAGCGGGCCCACGAGCAGTACTTC. It codes for CASYEGGERAHEQYF.